These 17 T cell receptor beta chains originate from one sample sequenced in a study of T cell responses to AZD1222 COVID-19 vaccine. Data came from immunoSEQ multiplex PCR; TCRdb stores just in-frame clones and leaves some out. In the table there are 150,000 to 200,000 clones, more than 85% of which are singletons. The sequenced sample was peripheral blood, obtained on day 0 of AZD1222 vaccination. The receptors here all came from an adult in good health.

The chain links TRBV24-1 to TRBJ1-5; D not certain. CDR3 length equals 13 residues. CDR1 KGHDR and CDR2 SFDVKD come from the germline V gene. The V and J ends lost 0 bases and 6 bases respectively, with 5 bases between them. The CDR3 here is CATSDLPGQPQHF. In DNA, the CDR3 is TGTGCCACCAGTGATTTGCCGGGTCAGCCCCAGCATTTT.

J is TRBJ2-3 and V is TRBV19, with D uncertain. CDR1 is LNHDA, CDR2 SQIVND, per germline (reference sequence). The CDR3 length is 16 residues. V dropped 8 bases and J dropped 2 bases, with 20 bases sitting between them. The CDR3 DNA reads TGTGCCAGTGGTTCCACTCTGACCGCGCCCACAGATACGCAGTATTTT. Translating it yields CASGSTLTAPTDTQYF.

The rearrangement links TRBV7-9 to TRBJ1-2; D is uncertain. This CDR3 region has 12 residues. V was cut by 4 bases and J by 2 bases, with 5 bases left in between. Germline loops: CDR1 SEHNR, CDR2 FQNEAQ (reference sequence). The CDR3 DNA follows: TGTGCCAGCAGCTCCAGGAACTATGGCTACACCTTC. Residues: CASSSRNYGYTF.

The V and J genes are TRBV4-3 and TRBJ2-3; the match to TRBD2 covers 11 bases. The CDR3 runs 18 residues. V shed 2 bases and J 0 bases; nucleotides not matched to a gene: 7. Germline V CDR1 and CDR2: LGHNA, YSLEER. The CDR3 DNA follows: TGCGCCAGCAGCCAAACCTGGACTAGCGGGCCAAGCACAGATACGCAGTATTTT. This gives the protein CASSQTWTSGPSTDTQYF.

The chain joins TRBV7-8 to TRBJ2-4; 8 bases match TRBD2. The CDR3 is 17 residues long. J lost 0 bases, V lost 0 bases, and 4 bases had no gene match. CDR1 is SGHVS and CDR2 is FQNEAQ in the germline V gene. The CDR3 nucleotides read TGTGCCAGCAGCTTAGCTGCGGGAGGCCTAGCCAAAAACATTCAGTACTTC. This gives the protein CASSLAAGGLAKNIQYF.

CDR3 sequence: CASSPQATGGVGNTEAFF. CDR3 nucleotides: TGTGCCAGCAGCCCCCAAGCTACAGGGGGCGTGGGGAACACTGAAGCTTTCTTT. V and J are TRBV5-5 and TRBJ1-1; 9 bases are shared with TRBD1. The V and J ends lost 4 bases and 1 base, in that order; junction bases with no gene match: 14. The CDR3 contains 18 residues. Germline V lookup: CDR1 SGHKS, CDR2 YYEKEE (reference sequence).

J is TRBJ2-1 and V is TRBV3-1 (or the pseudogene TRBV3-2); TRBD2 aligns across 9 bases. This CDR3 comprises 15 residues. Germline V gene data show CDR1 as LGHDT and CDR2 as YNNKEL (reference sequence). Trimming took 4 bases from V and 5 from J; bases not matched to a gene: 6. CDR3 coding DNA: TGTGCCAGCAGCCCAATAGCGGGAGACCACAATGAGCAGTTCTTC. This gives the protein CASSPIAGDHNEQFF.

This sequence joins TRBV10-2 and TRBJ1-1; D may be TRBD1 (6 bases). The CDR3 length is 14 residues. Germline values: CDR1 WSHSY, CDR2 SAAADI. Trimming stripped 2 bases from V and 3 bases from J, with 10 bases between. CDR3 sequence: CASSEARQDTEAFF. The CDR3 DNA reads TGCGCCAGCAGTGAGGCTCGACAGGACACTGAAGCTTTCTTT.

The V and J genes are TRBV10-1 and TRBJ2-7; a weak D match, TRBD1 (6 bases). Germline-derived CDR1 and CDR2 are WNHNN and SYGVQD (reference sequence). Deletions cut 0 bases from V and 3 bases from J, with 9 bases between. The CDR3 is made up of 14 amino acids. CDR3 sequence: CASSESRDNYEQYF. The CDR3 region has the DNA TGCGCCAGCAGTGAGTCTCGGGACAACTACGAGCAGTACTTC.

Only one count was recorded for this clone. The V and J genes are TRBV4-1 and TRBJ1-2; D is ambiguous. Germline V gives CDR1 MGHRA, CDR2 YSYEKL. The CDR3 is 13 residues long. V was trimmed by 0 bases and J by 3 bases, leaving 5 bases between them. The CDR3 spells CASSQELDYGYTF. The CDR3 DNA sequence: TGCGCCAGCAGCCAAGAACTGGACTATGGCTACACCTTC.

V and J are TRBV5-1 and TRBJ2-7; TRBD1 might be the D (5 bases). In germline, CDR1 is SGHRS, CDR2 YFSETQ. V was pared by 2 bases and J by 3 bases, with 12 bases between. This CDR3 spans 14 amino acids. The CDR3 sequence: CASSFSRDSYEQYF. The CDR3 nucleotides read TGCGCCAGCAGCTTCTCCAGGGATAGCTACGAGCAGTACTTC.

In its sample, this clone was seen once. This chain uses TRBV30 with TRBJ1-4; D not resolved. From germline, CDR1 is GTSNPN and CDR2 SVGIG (reference sequence). The CDR3 loop spans 13 amino acids. The germline V and J ends were trimmed by 0 bases and 8 bases, with 10 bases remaining between them. CDR3 bases: TGTGCCTGGAGTGTACCCCCACGGGAAAAACTGTTTTTT. Protein product: CAWSVPPREKLFF.

The rearrangement uses TRBV7-2 and TRBJ1-2; weak D call: TRBD1 (6 bases). The V and J ends lost 5 bases and 4 bases respectively, with 14 bases between them. From germline, CDR1 is SGHTA and CDR2 FQGNSA. The CDR3 has 14 residues. CDR3 in DNA: TGTGCCAGCAGCACCAGGGGCCAATCCTATGGCTACACCTTC. It encodes CASSTRGQSYGYTF.

This clone showed up many times. V usage is TRBV2 and J usage is TRBJ1-5, with D possibly matching TRBD1 (5 bases). V was pared by 6 bases and J by 6 bases, with 15 bases between. This CDR3 is built from 14 residues. Germline loops: CDR1 SNHLY, CDR2 FYNNEI. The CDR3 here is CASRRDQAGQPQHF. The DNA for the CDR3 is TGTGCCAGCAGGCGGGACCAGGCGGGTCAGCCCCAGCATTTT.

This chain joins TRBV11-2 and TRBJ1-6, with D perhaps TRBD1 (5 bases). Trimming shortened V by 1 base and J by 8 bases, and 9 bases separated the two germline ends. Per the germline V gene, CDR1 is SGHAT and CDR2 is FQNNGV. The CDR3 sequence is 14 residues long. The CDR3 spells CASSLAGTDSPLHF. The CDR3 DNA follows: TGTGCCAGCAGCTTAGCTGGGACCGATTCACCCCTCCACTTT.

This chain joins TRBV27 and TRBJ2-2, with TRBD1 matching over 8 bases. The V segment lost 6 bases and the J segment 0 bases; nucleotides outside the gene matches: 9. Germline V gene lookup returns CDR1 MNHEY and CDR2 SMNVEV (reference sequence). This CDR3 is 17 amino acids long. The CDR3 here is CASRTWTGTANTGELFF. CDR3 coding DNA: TGTGCCAGCAGGACCTGGACAGGGACCGCGAACACCGGGGAGCTGTTTTTT.

The chain links TRBV18 to TRBJ2-2; D gene uncertain. The CDR3 extends over 15 amino acids. V gave up 3 bases and J gave up 0 bases, with 8 bases separating them. Germline CDR1 KGHSH, CDR2 LQKENI. CDR3 loop: CASSPRGANTGELFF. In DNA form, the CDR3 reads TGTGCCAGCTCACCTCGCGGAGCGAACACCGGGGAGCTGTTTTTT.